This TCR beta chain was recovered during a study of regulatory T cells in long-lasting Graves disease. Study-level information: Graves' patients with a new diagnosis had received antithyroid drugs under 3 months. The study's findings and limits: Newly diagnosed Graves' patients exceeded persistent ones in TCR diversity.

In its sample, this clonotype was seen many times. Its cognate antigen is unknown. Time point noted: newly diagnosed GD, antithyroid drugs for less than 3 months. PBMCs were the source of the RNA used for TCR sequencing. Arm-PCR of CDR3 regions and iRepertoire HTBI primers were the basis on which TCR beta libraries were built. TCRdb passed the multiplex PCR reads through MiXCR, listing each CDR3 protein once. The data hold roughly 500,000 distinct CDR3 sequences, with approximately 13% observed a single time. Germline values: CDR1 PRHDT, CDR2 FYEKMQ (reference sequence). Unmatched junction bases numbered 16, after V lost 7 bases and J lost 5 bases. The CDR3 has 17 amino acids. Separately, the same data were catalogued under a study of T cells in Graves' hyperthyroidism and ophthalmopathy.

This chain links TRBV13 with TRBJ1-1, with 10 bases matching TRBD1. Sequenced material: peripheral blood mononuclear cells (PBMCs), taken at new diagnosis, from a patient treated with antithyroid drugs. This TCR derives from a man aged 25 to 40 with Graves disease. The CDR3 loop is CASTHTQTGGANTEAFF. The CDR3 nucleotides are TGTGCCAGCACGCATACCCAGACAGGGGGCGCAAATACTGAAGCTTTCTTT.